The 3 T cell receptor beta chains below were found in one sample sequenced in a study of shared clonotypes between healthy human individuals. The assay was immunoSEQ multiplex PCR, and TCRdb's table has in-frame clones only and misses some. Of about 1 million clones in the sample, roughly 80% were seen once. Sequenced material: memory CD4+ T cells sorted from blood. Subset indicated: CD45RA-negative fraction. The source of these receptors is a man between 18 and 35 years old in good health.

The V and J genes are TRBV19 and TRBJ1-2; D call uncertain. The CDR3 spans 12 residues. In germline, CDR1 is LNHDA, CDR2 SQIVND (reference sequence). Trimming removed 7 bases from V and 3 bases from J, with 9 bases in between. The CDR3 DNA reads as TGTGCCAGTACCCGGACGTACTATGGCTACACCTTC. Translating gives CASTRTYYGYTF.

This chain connects TRBV7-9 to TRBJ2-1; 10 bases agree with TRBD1. Germline V gene lookup returns CDR1 SEHNR and CDR2 FQNEAQ (reference sequence). V lost 5 bases and J lost 15; bases outside the gene matches: 7. This CDR3 is 12 amino acids long. CDR3 DNA: TGTGCCAGCAGCCCCGGACAGGGGGTGCGGTTCTTC. Translating it yields CASSPGQGVRFF.

This clone was detected a few times. V gene TRBV6-5 combines with J gene TRBJ2-5; 8 nucleotides line up with TRBD1. Trimming cost V 6 bases and J 5 bases; bases outside gene matches: 2. Germline CDR1 is MNHEY and CDR2 is SVGAGI. The CDR3 sequence is 12 residues long. Here the CDR3 reads CASSRQGETQYF. The CDR3 DNA follows: TGTGCCAGCAGCCGACAGGGGGAGACCCAGTACTTC.